This TCR beta chain stems from a study of human CD8 memory T cell subsets. Points on this clonotype: What it recognizes is unknown.

The CDR3 has 14 amino acids. Germline CDR1 reads LNHDA; CDR2 reads SQIVND (reference sequence). PBMC were isolated from buffy coats given by healthy donors. Whole-study results and caveats: Overlapping only minimally, the repertoires of stem-like memory and precursor exhausted T cells were largely separate from each other.

UMI-labeled 5' RACE was the method by which TCR beta libraries were made. TCRdb reprocessed the 5' RACE reads and stores each CDR3 protein as one record, lacking DNA. The sample has fewer than 5,000 distinct CDR3 sequences; the top ten hold more than 20%. The sequenced material came from CD8+ effector memory T cells (TEM) sorted from PBMCs. Subset denoted: effector memory CD8 T cells, CCR7- CD45RO+ CD95+. V usage is TRBV19 and J usage is TRBJ2-7; the D call from TCRdb, TRBD2, cannot be confirmed without DNA. The clonotype originates from a human donor in good health. This chain's CDR3 is CASSTLPGGDEQYF. Using reference TRBV19 and TRBJ2-7 for the parts outside the CDR3, the full variable domain is DGGITQSPKYLFRKEGQNVTLSCEQNLNHDAMYWYRQDPGQGLRLIYYSQIVNDFQKGDIAEGYSVSREKKESFPLTVTSAQKNPTAFYLCASSTLPGGDEQYFGPGTRLTVT.